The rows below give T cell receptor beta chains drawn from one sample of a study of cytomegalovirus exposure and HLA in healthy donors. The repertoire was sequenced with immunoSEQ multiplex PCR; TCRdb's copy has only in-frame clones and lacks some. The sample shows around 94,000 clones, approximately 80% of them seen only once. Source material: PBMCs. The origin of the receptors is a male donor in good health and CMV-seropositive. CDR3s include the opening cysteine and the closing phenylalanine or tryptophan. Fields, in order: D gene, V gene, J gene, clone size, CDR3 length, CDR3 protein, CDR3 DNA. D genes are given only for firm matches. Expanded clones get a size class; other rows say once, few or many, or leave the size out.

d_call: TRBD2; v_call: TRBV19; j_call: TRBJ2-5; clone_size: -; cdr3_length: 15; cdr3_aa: CASSFGGGYQETQYF; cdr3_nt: TGTGCCAGTAGTTTCGGGGGGGGATACCAAGAGACCCAGTACTTC
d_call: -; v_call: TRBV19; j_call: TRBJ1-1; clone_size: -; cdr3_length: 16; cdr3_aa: CASSITFRAANTEAFF; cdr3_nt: TGTGCCAGTAGTATAACTTTCCGTGCGGCGAACACTGAAGCTTTCTTT
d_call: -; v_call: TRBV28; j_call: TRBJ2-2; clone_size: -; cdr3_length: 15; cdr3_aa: CASSLPQTNTGELFF; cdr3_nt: TGTGCCAGCAGTTTACCACAGACGAACACCGGGGAGCTGTTTTTT
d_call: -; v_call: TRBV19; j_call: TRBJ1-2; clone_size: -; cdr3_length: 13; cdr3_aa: CASSLGSNYGYTF; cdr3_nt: TGTGCCAGTAGCTTGGGCTCCAACTATGGCTACACCTTC
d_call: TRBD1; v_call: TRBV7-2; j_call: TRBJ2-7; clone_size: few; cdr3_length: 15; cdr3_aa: CASSFNRGSQYEQYF; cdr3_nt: TGTGCCAGCAGCTTCAACAGGGGTAGTCAGTACGAGCAGTACTTC
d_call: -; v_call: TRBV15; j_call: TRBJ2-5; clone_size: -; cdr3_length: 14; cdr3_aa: CATSARTSQETQYF; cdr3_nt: TGTGCCACCAGCGCGCGGACTTCCCAAGAGACCCAGTACTTC
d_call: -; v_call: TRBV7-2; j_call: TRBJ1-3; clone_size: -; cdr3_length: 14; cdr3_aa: CASSLDRAGNTIYF; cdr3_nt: TGTGCCAGCAGCTTAGACAGGGCCGGAAACACCATATATTTT
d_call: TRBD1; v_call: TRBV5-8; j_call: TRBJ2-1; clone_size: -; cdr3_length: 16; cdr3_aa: CASSWGRDRGLGEQFF; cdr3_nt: TGTGCCAGCAGCTGGGGACGAGACAGGGGGCTTGGTGAGCAGTTCTTC
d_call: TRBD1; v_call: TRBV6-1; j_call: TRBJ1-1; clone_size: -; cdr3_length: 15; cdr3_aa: CASSLRGPDNTEAFF; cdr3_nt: TGTGCCAGCAGCCTAAGGGGGCCTGATAACACTGAAGCTTTCTTT
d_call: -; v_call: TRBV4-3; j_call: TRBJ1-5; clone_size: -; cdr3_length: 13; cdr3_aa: CASSQEDSQPQHF; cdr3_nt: TGCGCCAGCAGCCAAGAGGACAGCCAGCCCCAGCATTTT
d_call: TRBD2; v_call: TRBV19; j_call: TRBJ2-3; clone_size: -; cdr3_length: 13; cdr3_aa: CASTSGSTDTQYF; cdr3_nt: TGTGCCAGTACTAGCGGGAGCACAGATACGCAGTATTTT
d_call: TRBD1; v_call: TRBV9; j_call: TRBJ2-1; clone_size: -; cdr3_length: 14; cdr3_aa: CASSSQGARNEQFF; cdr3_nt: TGTGCCAGCAGCTCACAGGGGGCAAGAAATGAGCAGTTCTTC
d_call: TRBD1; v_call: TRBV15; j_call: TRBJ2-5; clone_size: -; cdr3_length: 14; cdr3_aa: CATTRDRGQETQYF; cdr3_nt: TGTGCCACCACCCGGGACAGGGGGCAAGAGACCCAGTACTTC
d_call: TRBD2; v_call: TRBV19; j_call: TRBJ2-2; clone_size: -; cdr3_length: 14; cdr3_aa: CASQLAGATGELFF; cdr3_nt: TGTGCCAGTCAACTAGCGGGAGCCACCGGGGAGCTGTTTTTT
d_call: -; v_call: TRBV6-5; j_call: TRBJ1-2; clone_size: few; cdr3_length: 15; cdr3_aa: CASSYSGRGNYGYTF; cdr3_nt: TGTGCCAGCAGTTACTCGGGCAGGGGAAACTATGGCTACACCTTC
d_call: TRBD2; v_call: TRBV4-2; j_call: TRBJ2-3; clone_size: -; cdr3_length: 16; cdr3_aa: CASSQGLAGGADTQYF; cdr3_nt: TGTGCCAGCAGCCAAGGTCTAGCGGGAGGTGCAGATACGCAGTATTTT
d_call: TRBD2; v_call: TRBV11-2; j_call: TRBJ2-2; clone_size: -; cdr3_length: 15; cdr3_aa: CASSRLAGGTGELFF; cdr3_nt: TGTGCCAGCAGCCGACTAGCGGGAGGCACCGGGGAGCTGTTTTTT
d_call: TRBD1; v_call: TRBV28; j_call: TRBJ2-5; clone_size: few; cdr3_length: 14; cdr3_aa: CASSSGQGKETQYF; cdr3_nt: TGTGCCAGCAGTTCTGGACAGGGAAAAGAGACCCAGTACTTC
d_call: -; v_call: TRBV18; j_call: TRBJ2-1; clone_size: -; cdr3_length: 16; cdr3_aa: CASSPSDRYSYNEQFF; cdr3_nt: TGTGCCAGCTCACCCTCGGACAGATACTCCTACAATGAGCAGTTCTTC
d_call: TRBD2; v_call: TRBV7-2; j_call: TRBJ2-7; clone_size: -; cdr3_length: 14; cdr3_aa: CASTLSGLAYEQYF; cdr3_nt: TGTGCCAGCACCTTGTCCGGACTAGCTTACGAGCAGTACTTC
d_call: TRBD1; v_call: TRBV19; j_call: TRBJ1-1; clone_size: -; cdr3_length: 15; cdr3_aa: CASRDRGLFGTEAFF; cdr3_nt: TGTGCCAGCCGGGACAGGGGGCTGTTTGGTACTGAAGCTTTCTTT
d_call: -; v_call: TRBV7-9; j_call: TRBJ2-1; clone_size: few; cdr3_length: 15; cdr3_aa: CASIGGGLRTNEQFF; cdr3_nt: TGTGCCAGCATCGGCGGGGGCCTACGGACGAATGAGCAGTTCTTC
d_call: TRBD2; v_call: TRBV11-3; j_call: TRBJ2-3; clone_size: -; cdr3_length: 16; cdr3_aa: CASSVRSGSGTDTQYF; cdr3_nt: TGTGCCAGCAGCGTAAGGAGCGGGAGTGGTACAGATACGCAGTATTTT
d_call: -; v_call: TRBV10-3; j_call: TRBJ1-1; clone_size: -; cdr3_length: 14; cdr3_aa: CAISGSFMNTEAFF; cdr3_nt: TGTGCCATCAGTGGGTCATTTATGAACACTGAAGCTTTCTTT
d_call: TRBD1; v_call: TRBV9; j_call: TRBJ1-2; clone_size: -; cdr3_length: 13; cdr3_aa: CASSGTGGYGYTF; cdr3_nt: TGTGCCAGCAGCGGGACAGGGGGCTATGGCTACACCTTC
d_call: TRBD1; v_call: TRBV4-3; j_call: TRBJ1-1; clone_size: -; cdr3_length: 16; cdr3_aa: CASSQSTGAMNTEAFF; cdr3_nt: TGCGCCAGCAGCCAGTCAACAGGGGCCATGAACACTGAAGCTTTCTTT
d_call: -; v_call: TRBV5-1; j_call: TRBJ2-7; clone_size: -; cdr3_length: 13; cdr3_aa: CASSFQEGREQYF; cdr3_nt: TGCGCCAGCAGCTTTCAGGAGGGGCGGGAGCAGTACTTC
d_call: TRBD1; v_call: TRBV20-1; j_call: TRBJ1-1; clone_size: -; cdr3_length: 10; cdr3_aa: CSAGTAEAFF; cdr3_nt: TGCAGTGCTGGGACAGCCGAAGCTTTCTTT
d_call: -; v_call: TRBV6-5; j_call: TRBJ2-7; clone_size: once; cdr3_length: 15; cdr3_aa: CASSVLGGASYEQYF; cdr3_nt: TGTGCCAGCAGCGTACTTGGGGGCGCTAGTTACGAGCAGTACTTC
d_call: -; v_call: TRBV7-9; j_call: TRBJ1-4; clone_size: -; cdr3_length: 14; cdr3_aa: CASSLAFGQEKLFF; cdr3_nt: TGTGCCAGCAGCTTAGCTTTTGGCCAGGAAAAACTGTTTTTT
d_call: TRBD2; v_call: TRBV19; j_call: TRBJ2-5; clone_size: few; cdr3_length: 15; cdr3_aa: CASSIGGRSGTTQYF; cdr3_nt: TGTGCCAGTAGTATAGGCGGGAGGTCCGGCACGACCCAGTACTTC
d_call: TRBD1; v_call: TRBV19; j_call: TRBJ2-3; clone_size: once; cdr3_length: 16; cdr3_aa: CASSIKGAESTDTQYF; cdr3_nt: TGTGCCAGTAGTATAAAGGGGGCTGAATCGACAGATACGCAGTATTTT
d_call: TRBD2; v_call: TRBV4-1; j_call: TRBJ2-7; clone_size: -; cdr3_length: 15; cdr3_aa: CASSQVVGRDDEQYF; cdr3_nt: TGCGCCAGCAGCCAAGTGGTCGGGAGGGACGACGAGCAGTACTTC
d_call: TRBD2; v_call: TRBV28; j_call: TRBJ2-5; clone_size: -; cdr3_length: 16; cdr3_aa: CASTLRLAGVGETQYF; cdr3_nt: TGTGCCAGCACTTTGAGGCTAGCGGGAGTCGGCGAGACCCAGTACTTC
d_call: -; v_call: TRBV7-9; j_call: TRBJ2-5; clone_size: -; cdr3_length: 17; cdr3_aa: CASSLGTGLGRGETQYF; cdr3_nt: TGTGCCAGCAGCTTAGGAACAGGGTTAGGGAGGGGAGAGACCCAGTACTTC
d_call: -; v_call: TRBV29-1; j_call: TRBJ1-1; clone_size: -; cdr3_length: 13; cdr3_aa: CSVGARADTEAFF; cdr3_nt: TGCAGCGTTGGGGCGAGGGCGGACACTGAAGCTTTCTTT
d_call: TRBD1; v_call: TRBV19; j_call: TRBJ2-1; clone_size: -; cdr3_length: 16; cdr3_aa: CASSIGDRGSIVEQFF; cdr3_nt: TGTGCCAGTAGTATAGGGGACAGGGGATCTATAGTTGAGCAGTTCTTC
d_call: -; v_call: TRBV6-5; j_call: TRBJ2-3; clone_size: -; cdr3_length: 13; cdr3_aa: CASRAPGSDTQYF; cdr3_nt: TGTGCCAGCAGGGCCCCTGGTTCAGATACGCAGTATTTT
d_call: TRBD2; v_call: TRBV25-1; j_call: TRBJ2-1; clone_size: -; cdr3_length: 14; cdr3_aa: CASAGLAGGMRQFF; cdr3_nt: TGTGCCAGCGCGGGACTAGCGGGAGGCATGAGGCAGTTCTTC
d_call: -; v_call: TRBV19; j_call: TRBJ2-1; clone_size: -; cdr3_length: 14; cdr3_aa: CASSIGYQSDEQFF; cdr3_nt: TGTGCCAGTAGTATTGGGTACCAGAGCGATGAGCAGTTCTTC
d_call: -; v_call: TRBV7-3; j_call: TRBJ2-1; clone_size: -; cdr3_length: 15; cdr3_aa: CASRGNGSSYNEQFF; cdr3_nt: TGTGCCAGCAGGGGGAACGGGAGCTCCTACAATGAGCAGTTCTTC
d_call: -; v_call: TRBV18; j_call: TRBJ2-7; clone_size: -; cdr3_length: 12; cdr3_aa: CASSPEAYEQYF; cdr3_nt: TGTGCCAGCTCACCTGAGGCCTACGAGCAGTACTTC
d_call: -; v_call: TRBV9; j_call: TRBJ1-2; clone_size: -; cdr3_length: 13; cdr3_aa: CASSGAGGRGYTF; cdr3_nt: TGTGCCAGCAGCGGCGCGGGGGGTCGTGGCTACACCTTC
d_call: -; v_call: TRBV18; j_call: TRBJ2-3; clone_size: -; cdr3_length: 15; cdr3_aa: CASSHRDSPTDTQYF; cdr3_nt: TGTGCCAGCTCACACCGGGACTCTCCCACGGATACGCAGTATTTT
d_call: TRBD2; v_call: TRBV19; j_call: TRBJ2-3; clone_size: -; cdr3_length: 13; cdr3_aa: CATRREGADTQYF; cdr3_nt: TGTGCCACCCGACGGGAGGGCGCAGATACGCAGTATTTT
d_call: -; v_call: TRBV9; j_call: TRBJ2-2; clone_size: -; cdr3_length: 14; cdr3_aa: CASSPDSNTGELFF; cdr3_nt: TGTGCCAGCAGCCCGGACAGTAACACCGGGGAGCTGTTTTTT
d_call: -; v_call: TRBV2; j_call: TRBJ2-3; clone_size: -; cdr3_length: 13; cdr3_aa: CASSGTWTDTQYF; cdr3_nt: TGTGCCAGCAGTGGGACTTGGACAGATACGCAGTATTTT
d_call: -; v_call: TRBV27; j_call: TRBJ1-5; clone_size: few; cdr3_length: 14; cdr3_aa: CASSLRQGNQPQHF; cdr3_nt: TGTGCCAGCAGTCTACGACAGGGCAATCAGCCCCAGCATTTT
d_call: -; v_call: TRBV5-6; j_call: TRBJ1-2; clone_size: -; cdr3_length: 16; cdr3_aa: CASSPSGRKTNYGYTF; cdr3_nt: TGTGCCAGCAGCCCCTCAGGGAGGAAAACCAACTATGGCTACACCTTC
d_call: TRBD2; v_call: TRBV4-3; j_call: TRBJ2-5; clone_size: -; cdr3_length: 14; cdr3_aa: CASSHNTGGETQYF; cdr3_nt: TGCGCCAGCAGCCATAACACGGGGGGGGAGACCCAGTACTTC
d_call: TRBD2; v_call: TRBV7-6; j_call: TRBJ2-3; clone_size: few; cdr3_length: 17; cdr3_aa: CASSLASSGIGADTQYF; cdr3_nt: TGTGCCAGCAGCTTAGCCTCCAGCGGGATAGGAGCAGATACGCAGTATTTT
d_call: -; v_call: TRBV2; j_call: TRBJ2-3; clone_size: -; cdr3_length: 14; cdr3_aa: CASRGAIETDTQYF; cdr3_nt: TGTGCCAGCAGAGGGGCGATAGAAACAGATACGCAGTATTTT
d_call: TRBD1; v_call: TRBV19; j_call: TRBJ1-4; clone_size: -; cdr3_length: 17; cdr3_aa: CASSMGRGRMGNEKLFF; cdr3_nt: TGTGCCAGTAGTATGGGAAGGGGGCGGATGGGTAATGAAAAACTGTTTTTT
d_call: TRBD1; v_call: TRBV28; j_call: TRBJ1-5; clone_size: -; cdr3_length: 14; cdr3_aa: CASRDRVGNQPQHF; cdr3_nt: TGTGCCAGCAGGGACAGGGTAGGTAATCAGCCCCAGCATTTT
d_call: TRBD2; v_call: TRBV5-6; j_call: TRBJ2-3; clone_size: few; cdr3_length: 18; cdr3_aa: CASSSRFNSGHSTDTQYF; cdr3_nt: TGTGCCAGCAGCTCCCGGTTTAATAGCGGGCATAGCACAGATACGCAGTATTTT